The rows below give T cell receptor beta chains drawn from one sample of a study of blood T cell repertoires in COVID-19. Here immunoSEQ multiplex PCR was the method, and the copy in TCRdb shows in-frame clones only, minus some. The profile covers about 63,000 clones, with 88% appearing a single time and more than 4% taken by the ten largest. Sequenced input: peripheral blood. The receptor set was obtained from a human donor in a cohort sampled during active COVID-19. Each CDR3 is given with its conserved first and last residue. D genes are given only for firm matches. Size tells how often a clone was seen (once, few, many) or the class of an expanded clone, and some rows leave it out.

v_call: TRBV28
clone_size: -
j_call: TRBJ1-2
d_call: -
cdr3_nt: TGTGCCAGCACCCGGGGGGACGGATATGGCTACACCTTC
cdr3_aa: CASTRGDGYGYTF

v_call: TRBV28
clone_size: -
j_call: TRBJ2-3
d_call: TRBD1
cdr3_nt: TGTGCCAGCAGCGGGGGACAGGAAGGGAGAGATACGCAGTATTTT
cdr3_aa: CASSGGQEGRDTQYF

v_call: TRBV18
clone_size: -
j_call: TRBJ1-1
d_call: TRBD1
cdr3_nt: TGTGCCAGCTCGCTTGGGACAGCTGACACTGAAGCTTTCTTT
cdr3_aa: CASSLGTADTEAFF

v_call: TRBV5-1
clone_size: -
j_call: TRBJ2-3
d_call: TRBD2
cdr3_nt: TGCGCCAGCAGCCGTAGCGGGAGTGGCACAGATACGCAGTATTTT
cdr3_aa: CASSRSGSGTDTQYF

v_call: TRBV24-1
clone_size: -
j_call: TRBJ2-1
d_call: -
cdr3_nt: TGTGCCACCAGTGACCCATCGCCGACCCGGGAGATTAGGGATGAGCAGTTCTTC
cdr3_aa: CATSDPSPTREIRDEQFF

v_call: TRBV24-1
clone_size: -
j_call: TRBJ2-1
d_call: -
cdr3_nt: TGTGCCACTAGTGGGAGGATGTCTGGGTACAATGAGCAGTTCTTC
cdr3_aa: CATSGRMSGYNEQFF

v_call: TRBV6-5
clone_size: once
j_call: TRBJ1-1
d_call: -
cdr3_nt: TGTGCCAGCAGTTACTCGTGGGGGGGAGGCACTGAAGCTTTCTTT
cdr3_aa: CASSYSWGGGTEAFF

v_call: TRBV3-1/TRBV3-2
clone_size: -
j_call: TRBJ1-1
d_call: TRBD1
cdr3_nt: TGTGCCAGCAGCCCCCGCTCAGGGGGCTTCACTGAAGCTTTCTTT
cdr3_aa: CASSPRSGGFTEAFF

v_call: TRBV18
clone_size: -
j_call: TRBJ2-3
d_call: -
cdr3_nt: TGTGCCAGCTCACCACTGCCCGGCCAAGGGGCGAACACAGATACGCAGTATTTT
cdr3_aa: CASSPLPGQGANTDTQYF

v_call: TRBV18
clone_size: -
j_call: TRBJ2-3
d_call: TRBD2
cdr3_nt: TGTGCCAGCTCACTGGGACTAGCGACAGATACGCAGTATTTT
cdr3_aa: CASSLGLATDTQYF

v_call: TRBV24-1
clone_size: -
j_call: TRBJ1-1
d_call: TRBD1
cdr3_nt: TGTGCCACCGGGGGACAGGGGGCTGAAGCTTTCTTT
cdr3_aa: CATGGQGAEAFF

v_call: TRBV2
clone_size: -
j_call: TRBJ2-7
d_call: TRBD2
cdr3_nt: TGTGCCAGCAGTGAAGGTAGCGGGAGGGTAAGGGAGCAGTACTTC
cdr3_aa: CASSEGSGRVREQYF

v_call: TRBV30
clone_size: -
j_call: TRBJ2-3
d_call: -
cdr3_nt: TGTGCCTGGAGGACCCTAGCAGATACGCAGTATTTT
cdr3_aa: CAWRTLADTQYF

v_call: TRBV6-2/TRBV6-3
clone_size: -
j_call: TRBJ1-1
d_call: TRBD1
cdr3_nt: TGTGCCAGCAGCCCCATCACAGGGGGGACTGAAGCTTTCTTT
cdr3_aa: CASSPITGGTEAFF

v_call: TRBV6-5
clone_size: -
j_call: TRBJ1-6
d_call: -
cdr3_nt: TGTGCCAGCAGTTACTCTTCGCAGGGTAATTCACCCCTCCACTTT
cdr3_aa: CASSYSSQGNSPLHF

v_call: TRBV28
clone_size: -
j_call: TRBJ1-2
d_call: -
cdr3_nt: TGTGCCAGCATGGAGGCTAACTATGGCTACACCTTC
cdr3_aa: CASMEANYGYTF

v_call: TRBV21-1
clone_size: -
j_call: TRBJ2-7
d_call: -
cdr3_nt: TGTGCCAGCAGCAAAGGGGTTAGCGGGAGCGGGAAACAGTACTTC
cdr3_aa: CASSKGVSGSGKQYF

v_call: TRBV10-3
clone_size: once
j_call: TRBJ2-1
d_call: TRBD1
cdr3_nt: TGTGCCATCAGCCTGACAGGGTACAATGAGCAGTTCTTC
cdr3_aa: CAISLTGYNEQFF

v_call: TRBV4-1
clone_size: -
j_call: TRBJ2-1
d_call: -
cdr3_nt: TGCGCCAGCAGCCAAGATGACCGGGGGATGAGGAATGAGCAGTTCTTC
cdr3_aa: CASSQDDRGMRNEQFF

v_call: TRBV27
clone_size: -
j_call: TRBJ2-1
d_call: -
cdr3_nt: TGTGCCAGCAGTTTCGTTAGGGGCCTATTCTACAATGAGCAGTTCTTC
cdr3_aa: CASSFVRGLFYNEQFF

v_call: TRBV29-1
clone_size: -
j_call: TRBJ2-3
d_call: TRBD2
cdr3_nt: TGCAGCGTTGGACACTCGACTAGCGGCACAGATACGCAGTATTTT
cdr3_aa: CSVGHSTSGTDTQYF

v_call: TRBV19
clone_size: -
j_call: TRBJ1-5
d_call: TRBD1
cdr3_nt: TGTGCCAGTAGTATAGGACAGGGTTATAGCAATCAGCCCCAGCATTTT
cdr3_aa: CASSIGQGYSNQPQHF

v_call: TRBV12-5
clone_size: -
j_call: TRBJ2-2
d_call: TRBD2
cdr3_nt: TGTGCTAGTGGTTTAGGGCTCGGGGGGGACACCGGGGAGCTGTTTTTT
cdr3_aa: CASGLGLGGDTGELFF

v_call: TRBV2
clone_size: -
j_call: TRBJ2-3
d_call: TRBD2
cdr3_nt: TGTGCCAGCAGTGAATCGTTACTAGCGGGACCAGATACGCAGTATTTT
cdr3_aa: CASSESLLAGPDTQYF

v_call: TRBV6-2/TRBV6-3
clone_size: few
j_call: TRBJ1-6
d_call: -
cdr3_nt: TGTGCCAGCAGTTACGAACTCGGGGATTCACCCCTCCACTTT
cdr3_aa: CASSYELGDSPLHF

v_call: TRBV5-4
clone_size: -
j_call: TRBJ2-7
d_call: TRBD1
cdr3_nt: TGTGCCAGCAGCGCTGACAGGGCGAAAACCTACGAGCAGTACTTC
cdr3_aa: CASSADRAKTYEQYF

v_call: TRBV4-2
clone_size: once
j_call: TRBJ2-2
d_call: TRBD2
cdr3_nt: TGTGCCAGCAGCCGGAAGTCGACTAGCGGAATCACCGGGGAGCTGTTTTTT
cdr3_aa: CASSRKSTSGITGELFF

v_call: TRBV6-5
clone_size: -
j_call: TRBJ1-2
d_call: TRBD1
cdr3_nt: TGTGCCAGCAGTTCGTGGACAGGGTCTAACTATGGCTACACCTTC
cdr3_aa: CASSSWTGSNYGYTF

v_call: TRBV27
clone_size: -
j_call: TRBJ1-6
d_call: -
cdr3_nt: TGTGCCAGCAGTTCTCCCATTGGGGGCGCCCTCCACTTT
cdr3_aa: CASSSPIGGALHF

v_call: TRBV5-1
clone_size: -
j_call: TRBJ2-3
d_call: TRBD2
cdr3_nt: TGCGCCAGCAGCCCGGGGAGGGTGGGCGATACGCAGTATTTT
cdr3_aa: CASSPGRVGDTQYF

v_call: TRBV5-4
clone_size: -
j_call: TRBJ2-5
d_call: -
cdr3_nt: TGTGCCAGCAGCTCCCGGGACACCCGATTAAAAGAGACCCAGTACTTC
cdr3_aa: CASSSRDTRLKETQYF

v_call: TRBV27
clone_size: -
j_call: TRBJ2-7
d_call: -
cdr3_nt: TGTGCCAGCAGTTTCAGGTCTAGCGTGCTACAGAGCTCCTACGAGCAGTACTTC
cdr3_aa: CASSFRSSVLQSSYEQYF

v_call: TRBV19
clone_size: -
j_call: TRBJ2-2
d_call: -
cdr3_nt: TGTGCCAGTAGGAACGCGGGGCAGGCAGGCCCCTCAGGGGAGCTGTTTTTT
cdr3_aa: CASRNAGQAGPSGELFF

v_call: TRBV5-6
clone_size: -
j_call: TRBJ2-7
d_call: -
cdr3_nt: TGTGCCAGCAGCCCCCGATACGGACACTGGTACGAGCAGTACTTC
cdr3_aa: CASSPRYGHWYEQYF

v_call: TRBV6-5
clone_size: -
j_call: TRBJ1-4
d_call: -
cdr3_nt: TGTGCCAGTCGGCAGGGCGCAACTAATGAAAAACTGTTTTTT
cdr3_aa: CASRQGATNEKLFF

v_call: TRBV7-8
clone_size: -
j_call: TRBJ2-7
d_call: -
cdr3_nt: TGTGCCAGCAGCTTCACAGGTACAAGCTCCTACGAGCAGTACTTC
cdr3_aa: CASSFTGTSSYEQYF

v_call: TRBV18
clone_size: -
j_call: TRBJ1-3
d_call: -
cdr3_nt: TGTGCCAGCTCACCAAAGGACCCCGGGGGCACCATATATTTT
cdr3_aa: CASSPKDPGGTIYF

v_call: TRBV6-2/TRBV6-3
clone_size: once
j_call: TRBJ2-1
d_call: TRBD2
cdr3_nt: TGTGCCAGCAGCCCCCTTGGACTAGGGAATGAGCAGTTCTTC
cdr3_aa: CASSPLGLGNEQFF

v_call: TRBV11-3
clone_size: -
j_call: TRBJ1-6
d_call: -
cdr3_nt: TGTGCCAGCAGACCGGGTCCCTCTTCGGCCCTCCACTTT
cdr3_aa: CASRPGPSSALHF

v_call: TRBV5-6
clone_size: -
j_call: TRBJ2-7
d_call: TRBD1
cdr3_nt: TGTGCCAGCAGCTGGACAGGGAACTCCTACGAGCAGTACTTC
cdr3_aa: CASSWTGNSYEQYF

v_call: TRBV12-3/TRBV12-4
clone_size: -
j_call: TRBJ2-3
d_call: -
cdr3_nt: TGTGCCAGCAGTATCACAGGGTCAGATACGCAGTATTTT
cdr3_aa: CASSITGSDTQYF

v_call: TRBV5-4
clone_size: few
j_call: TRBJ2-1
d_call: -
cdr3_nt: TGTGCCAGCAGCTTGAACTACCGCTCCTACAATGAGCAGTTCTTC
cdr3_aa: CASSLNYRSYNEQFF

v_call: TRBV7-3
clone_size: -
j_call: TRBJ2-3
d_call: TRBD2
cdr3_nt: TGTGCCAGCAGCCCAGGACTAGCGGGGGCCACGCAGTATTTT
cdr3_aa: CASSPGLAGATQYF

v_call: TRBV29-1
clone_size: -
j_call: TRBJ1-3
d_call: -
cdr3_nt: TGCAGCGTTGTAATCCTCTCTGGAAACACCATATATTTT
cdr3_aa: CSVVILSGNTIYF

v_call: TRBV2
clone_size: few
j_call: TRBJ1-5
d_call: TRBD1
cdr3_nt: TGTGCCAGCAGAGTACAGGGGGGGTATCAGCCCCAGCATTTT
cdr3_aa: CASRVQGGYQPQHF

v_call: TRBV4-3
clone_size: few
j_call: TRBJ2-3
d_call: -
cdr3_nt: TGCGCCAGCAGCCAGAGGGAAGCGGATACGCAGTATTTT
cdr3_aa: CASSQREADTQYF

v_call: TRBV6-5
clone_size: -
j_call: TRBJ1-1
d_call: -
cdr3_nt: TGTGCCAGCAGGCTACGGAGGGCTAGGGACACTGAAGCTTTCTTT
cdr3_aa: CASRLRRARDTEAFF

v_call: TRBV6-6
clone_size: -
j_call: TRBJ2-2
d_call: TRBD2
cdr3_nt: TGTGCCAGCAGTTCGGGGAGGGACACCGGGGAGCTGTTTTTT
cdr3_aa: CASSSGRDTGELFF

v_call: TRBV28
clone_size: -
j_call: TRBJ1-1
d_call: -
cdr3_nt: TGTGCCAGCAGTTTAGGCAGTGTGAACACTGAAGCTTTCTTT
cdr3_aa: CASSLGSVNTEAFF

v_call: TRBV18
clone_size: -
j_call: TRBJ2-7
d_call: -
cdr3_nt: TGTGCCAGCTCACCGGGGAGGGGGTCCTACGAGCAGTACTTC
cdr3_aa: CASSPGRGSYEQYF

v_call: TRBV28
clone_size: few
j_call: TRBJ2-4
d_call: TRBD1
cdr3_nt: TGTGCCAGCAACCCCTCCGGGACAGGGGAAAACATTCAGTACTTC
cdr3_aa: CASNPSGTGENIQYF

v_call: TRBV30
clone_size: -
j_call: TRBJ1-2
d_call: -
cdr3_nt: TGTGCCTGGAGTGTAAATACTGCCGAAGAAATCTATGGCTACACCTTC
cdr3_aa: CAWSVNTAEEIYGYTF

v_call: TRBV13
clone_size: once
j_call: TRBJ1-6
d_call: -
cdr3_nt: TGTGCCAGCAGCCTAAGAGGTGCAGTTAATTCACCCCTCCACTTT
cdr3_aa: CASSLRGAVNSPLHF

v_call: TRBV7-9
clone_size: -
j_call: TRBJ1-4
d_call: TRBD1
cdr3_nt: TGTGCCAGCAGCTTAGTTTCCAGGGGGCTAACTAATGAAAAACTGTTTTTT
cdr3_aa: CASSLVSRGLTNEKLFF

v_call: TRBV2
clone_size: -
j_call: TRBJ2-5
d_call: TRBD1
cdr3_nt: TGTGCCAGCAACGTACAGGGGCACCAAGAGACCCAGTACTTC
cdr3_aa: CASNVQGHQETQYF

v_call: TRBV15
clone_size: -
j_call: TRBJ2-3
d_call: TRBD1
cdr3_nt: TGTGCCACCAGCAATCAACAGGGGAGAGATACGCAGTATTTT
cdr3_aa: CATSNQQGRDTQYF

v_call: TRBV10-1
clone_size: -
j_call: TRBJ1-1
d_call: -
cdr3_nt: TGCGCCAGCAGCGGGCCAGGGCCGGACACTGAAGCTTTCTTT
cdr3_aa: CASSGPGPDTEAFF

v_call: TRBV29-1
clone_size: once
j_call: TRBJ2-5
d_call: TRBD2
cdr3_nt: TGCAGCGTCGGGACTAGCGCGGAGACCCAGTACTTC
cdr3_aa: CSVGTSAETQYF

v_call: TRBV24-1
clone_size: -
j_call: TRBJ1-5
d_call: TRBD1
cdr3_nt: TGTGCCACCAGTGACCCTCGGACAGGGGGGCCTAATCAGCCCCAGCATTTT
cdr3_aa: CATSDPRTGGPNQPQHF

v_call: TRBV9
clone_size: -
j_call: TRBJ2-7
d_call: TRBD1
cdr3_nt: TGTGCCAGCAGCGTAGCCGGGACAGGGCCCCCCTACGAGCAGTACTTC
cdr3_aa: CASSVAGTGPPYEQYF